The rows below give T cell receptor beta chains drawn from one sample of a study of OX40 agonist ivuxolimab in advanced cancers. The table came from immunoSEQ multiplex PCR; TCRdb's copy has only in-frame clones and leaves some out. The sample includes around 50,000 clones, about 85% of them seen just once. The sequencing used CD4+ or CD8+ T cells sorted from blood, collected in a trial of the OX40 agonist ivuxolimab. These receptors were taken from an adult with an advanced solid tumor such as melanoma, head and neck, liver or kidney cancer. Both conserved end residues are part of each CDR3. D genes are given only for firm matches. Clone size is given for some rows only: seen once, a few or many times, or a class if the clone is expanded.

d_call: -; clone_size: -; v_call: TRBV27; j_call: TRBJ2-2; cdr3_nt: TGTGCCAGCCTCCCACAGGGGAGGGGCACCGGGGAGCTGTTTTTT; cdr3_aa: CASLPQGRGTGELFF
d_call: -; clone_size: -; v_call: TRBV5-8; j_call: TRBJ1-1; cdr3_nt: TGTGCCAGCAGCCCCCCACAGGGAATTGGAGTGGATGAAGCTTTCTTT; cdr3_aa: CASSPPQGIGVDEAFF
d_call: -; clone_size: few; v_call: TRBV9; j_call: TRBJ2-1; cdr3_nt: TGTGCCAGCAGCGGAAATGAGCAGTTCTTC; cdr3_aa: CASSGNEQFF
d_call: -; clone_size: -; v_call: TRBV4-3; j_call: TRBJ1-2; cdr3_nt: TGCGCCAGCAGCCAATTAGACTACTATGGCTACACCTTC; cdr3_aa: CASSQLDYYGYTF
d_call: TRBD1; clone_size: -; v_call: TRBV11-2; j_call: TRBJ2-7; cdr3_nt: TGTGCCAGCAGCTTGGAAGGGACAGGGGCATACGAGCAGTACTTC; cdr3_aa: CASSLEGTGAYEQYF
d_call: -; clone_size: -; v_call: TRBV7-9; j_call: TRBJ2-7; cdr3_nt: TGTGCCAGCAGCTACTTGATCGGGGCGTCCTACGAGCAGTACTTC; cdr3_aa: CASSYLIGASYEQYF
d_call: -; clone_size: -; v_call: TRBV28; j_call: TRBJ2-7; cdr3_nt: TGTGCCAGCAGTTTAGGGGGGGCCTCCTACGAGCAGTACTTC; cdr3_aa: CASSLGGASYEQYF
d_call: -; clone_size: -; v_call: TRBV9; j_call: TRBJ2-1; cdr3_nt: TGTGCCAGCAGCGTAGAAAACAATGAGCAGTTCTTC; cdr3_aa: CASSVENNEQFF
d_call: TRBD1; clone_size: -; v_call: TRBV6-1; j_call: TRBJ1-5; cdr3_nt: TGTGCCAGCAGTACAGGGGCTGGTCAGCCCCAGCATTTT; cdr3_aa: CASSTGAGQPQHF
d_call: TRBD1; clone_size: -; v_call: TRBV28; j_call: TRBJ1-2; cdr3_nt: TGTGCCAGCACCTTTTTAGCCCTCGGACAGGGGCACTATGGCTACACCTTC; cdr3_aa: CASTFLALGQGHYGYTF
d_call: TRBD2; clone_size: -; v_call: TRBV2; j_call: TRBJ2-5; cdr3_nt: TGTGCCAGCAGTGAAGGGCGGGGGGAGCCAGAGACCCAGTACTTC; cdr3_aa: CASSEGRGEPETQYF
d_call: TRBD1; clone_size: -; v_call: TRBV7-3; j_call: TRBJ1-1; cdr3_nt: TGTGCCAGCTCTTGGGGACAGGGATTAACTGAAGCTTTCTTT; cdr3_aa: CASSWGQGLTEAFF
d_call: -; clone_size: -; v_call: TRBV5-5; j_call: TRBJ1-6; cdr3_nt: TGTGCCAGCAGCTTTGGGGCGCTCGATAATTCACCCCTCCACTTT; cdr3_aa: CASSFGALDNSPLHF
d_call: -; clone_size: -; v_call: TRBV6-5; j_call: TRBJ1-2; cdr3_nt: TGTGCCAGCAGTTATTGGCGTGACTACACCTTC; cdr3_aa: CASSYWRDYTF
d_call: TRBD1; clone_size: -; v_call: TRBV15; j_call: TRBJ2-3; cdr3_nt: TGTGCCACCAGCAGACCCGGGACAGGGATCCGGCGTAGCACAGATACGCAGTATTTT; cdr3_aa: CATSRPGTGIRRSTDTQYF
d_call: -; clone_size: -; v_call: TRBV9; j_call: TRBJ1-4; cdr3_nt: TGTGCCAGCAGCCGTGGGAGTGTGGGACTGTTTTTT; cdr3_aa: CASSRGSVGLFF
d_call: -; clone_size: -; v_call: TRBV7-9; j_call: TRBJ2-5; cdr3_nt: TGTGCCAGCAGCTTAGCGGGAACCCAAGAGACCCAGTACTTC; cdr3_aa: CASSLAGTQETQYF
d_call: -; clone_size: once; v_call: TRBV14; j_call: TRBJ1-6; cdr3_nt: TGTGCCAGCAGCCAAAGGAGCTCCTATAATTCACCCCTCCACTTT; cdr3_aa: CASSQRSSYNSPLHF
d_call: -; clone_size: -; v_call: TRBV10-3; j_call: TRBJ1-1; cdr3_nt: TGTGCCATCAGTGTAGGTGTCCGTGAGCCCTTCTTT; cdr3_aa: CAISVGVREPFF
d_call: -; clone_size: -; v_call: TRBV25-1; j_call: TRBJ2-7; cdr3_nt: TGTGCCAGCAGTGAAGCGTTATTCTACGAGCAGTACTTC; cdr3_aa: CASSEALFYEQYF
d_call: TRBD1; clone_size: -; v_call: TRBV5-6; j_call: TRBJ1-1; cdr3_nt: TGTGCCAGCAGCCTGACAGGGGGCCACACTGAAGCTTTCTTT; cdr3_aa: CASSLTGGHTEAFF
d_call: -; clone_size: -; v_call: TRBV2; j_call: TRBJ1-1; cdr3_nt: TGTGCCAGCAGCGGGGGGGGATCGGGCACTGAAGCTTTCTTT; cdr3_aa: CASSGGGSGTEAFF
d_call: -; clone_size: -; v_call: TRBV6-6; j_call: TRBJ2-3; cdr3_nt: TGTGCCAGCAGTTACTCGAGGCAAGATACGCAGTATTTT; cdr3_aa: CASSYSRQDTQYF
d_call: -; clone_size: -; v_call: TRBV6-6; j_call: TRBJ2-2; cdr3_nt: TGTGCCAGCATTACAGGGTTTAACACCGGGGAGCTGTTTTTT; cdr3_aa: CASITGFNTGELFF
d_call: TRBD1; clone_size: few; v_call: TRBV30; j_call: TRBJ1-2; cdr3_nt: TGTGCCTGGTGGGACAGGGGTTTTGGTGGCTACACCTTC; cdr3_aa: CAWWDRGFGGYTF
d_call: TRBD1; clone_size: -; v_call: TRBV2; j_call: TRBJ1-3; cdr3_nt: TGTGCCAGCAGTGATTACCGACAGGGACTCTCTGGAAACACCATATATTTT; cdr3_aa: CASSDYRQGLSGNTIYF
d_call: -; clone_size: few; v_call: TRBV10-2; j_call: TRBJ2-2; cdr3_nt: TGCGCCAGCAGGGCTGGGTTGTCCGGGGAGCTGTTTTTT; cdr3_aa: CASRAGLSGELFF
d_call: TRBD2; clone_size: -; v_call: TRBV4-1; j_call: TRBJ2-1; cdr3_nt: TGCGCCAGCAGCCAGACTAGCGACGGCTACAATGAGCAGTTCTTC; cdr3_aa: CASSQTSDGYNEQFF
d_call: -; clone_size: -; v_call: TRBV28; j_call: TRBJ1-1; cdr3_nt: TGTGCCAGCAGTTTATGGTCAGGGACCAACACTGAAGCTTTCTTT; cdr3_aa: CASSLWSGTNTEAFF
d_call: -; clone_size: few; v_call: TRBV11-3; j_call: TRBJ2-7; cdr3_nt: TGTGCCAGCAGCTTAGATAGTATATCCGAGCAGTACTTC; cdr3_aa: CASSLDSISEQYF
d_call: -; clone_size: -; v_call: TRBV7-6; j_call: TRBJ2-1; cdr3_nt: TGTGCCAGCAGCTTAGTAAGACAGGACAATGAGCAGTTCTTC; cdr3_aa: CASSLVRQDNEQFF
d_call: -; clone_size: -; v_call: TRBV28; j_call: TRBJ2-3; cdr3_nt: TGTGCCAGCAGTACCAGGGACATGTACAAAAACGTCCCAGATACGCAGTATTTT; cdr3_aa: CASSTRDMYKNVPDTQYF
d_call: TRBD1; clone_size: -; v_call: TRBV7-2; j_call: TRBJ1-5; cdr3_nt: TGTGCCAGCAGCTTATCACCGACAGGGTTACAGCCCCAGCATTTT; cdr3_aa: CASSLSPTGLQPQHF
d_call: -; clone_size: -; v_call: TRBV4-2; j_call: TRBJ2-1; cdr3_nt: TGTGCCAGCAGCCAACAGGAAGATGTAGACAATGAGCAGTTCTTC; cdr3_aa: CASSQQEDVDNEQFF
d_call: -; clone_size: -; v_call: TRBV4-3; j_call: TRBJ1-4; cdr3_nt: TGCGCCAGCAGCCAAGCTAGGGGGACTAATGAAAAACTGTTTTTT; cdr3_aa: CASSQARGTNEKLFF
d_call: -; clone_size: -; v_call: TRBV28; j_call: TRBJ2-1; cdr3_nt: TGTGCCAGCCGACAGCCTCGAAGTGGCAATGAGCAGTTCTTC; cdr3_aa: CASRQPRSGNEQFF
d_call: -; clone_size: -; v_call: TRBV28; j_call: TRBJ2-2; cdr3_nt: TGTGCCAGCAGTACTCGACAGGCCCGGTCGAGCGGGGAGCTGTTTTTT; cdr3_aa: CASSTRQARSSGELFF
d_call: -; clone_size: once; v_call: TRBV19; j_call: TRBJ2-1; cdr3_nt: TGTGCCACCTCAAATACCCTTTGGTCGGGCTCCTACAATGAGCAGTTCTTC; cdr3_aa: CATSNTLWSGSYNEQFF
d_call: TRBD1; clone_size: -; v_call: TRBV5-1; j_call: TRBJ1-4; cdr3_nt: TGCGCCAGCAGCTTGTGGGGACAGCAAAGTGAAAAACTGTTTTTT; cdr3_aa: CASSLWGQQSEKLFF
d_call: -; clone_size: -; v_call: TRBV7-9; j_call: TRBJ2-7; cdr3_nt: TGTGCCAGCAGCTTAGGGACGTACGAGCAGTACTTC; cdr3_aa: CASSLGTYEQYF